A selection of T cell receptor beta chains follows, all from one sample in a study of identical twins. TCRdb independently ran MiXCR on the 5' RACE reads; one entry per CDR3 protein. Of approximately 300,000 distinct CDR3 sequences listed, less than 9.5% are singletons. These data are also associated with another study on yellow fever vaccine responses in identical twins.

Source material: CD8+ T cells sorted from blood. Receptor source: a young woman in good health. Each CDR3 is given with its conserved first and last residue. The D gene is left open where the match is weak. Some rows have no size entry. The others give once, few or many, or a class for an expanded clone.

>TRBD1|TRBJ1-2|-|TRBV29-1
CSVRTGANYGYTF
TGCAGCGTTCGGACAGGGGCTAACTATGGCTACACCTTC
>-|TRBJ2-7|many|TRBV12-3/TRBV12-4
CASSWVGYEQYF
TGTGCCAGCAGTTGGGTGGGATACGAGCAGTACTTC
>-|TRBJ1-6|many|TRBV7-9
CASSLNSPLHF
TGTGCCAGCAGCCTAAATTCACCCCTCCACTTT
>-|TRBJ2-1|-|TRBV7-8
CASSLTLSALGNEQFF
TGTGCCAGCAGCCTAACTCTGAGTGCCTTAGGGAATGAGCAGTTCTTC
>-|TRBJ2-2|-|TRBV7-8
CASSLIGTLNTGELFF
TGTGCCAGCAGCTTAATCGGGACTCTGAACACCGGGGAGCTGTTTTTT
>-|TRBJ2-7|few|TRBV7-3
CASEEGEQYF
TGTGCCAGCGAGGAGGGCGAGCAGTACTTC
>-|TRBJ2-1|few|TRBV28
CASSLSNPGTGTYNEQFF
TGTGCCAGCAGTTTAAGCAACCCCGGGACGGGAACCTACAATGAGCAGTTCTTC
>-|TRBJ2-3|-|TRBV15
CATSRDRQGGSTDTQYF
TGTGCCACCAGCAGAGATCGCCAGGGGGGGAGCACAGATACGCAGTATTTT
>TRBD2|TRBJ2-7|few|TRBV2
CASSEADLWAGGEQYF
TGTGCCAGCAGTGAAGCAGACCTTTGGGCGGGAGGCGAGCAGTACTTC
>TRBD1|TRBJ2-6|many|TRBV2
CASGGQGLRGANVLTF
TGTGCCAGCGGGGGACAGGGACTACGAGGGGCCAACGTCCTGACTTTC
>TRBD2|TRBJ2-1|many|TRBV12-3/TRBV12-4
CASSLVLSGETYNEQFF
TGTGCCAGCAGTTTAGTTCTAAGCGGGGAGACCTACAATGAGCAGTTCTTC
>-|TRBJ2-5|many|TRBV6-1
CASTEGLLETQYF
TGTGCCAGCACCGAAGGGTTGTTGGAGACCCAGTACTTC
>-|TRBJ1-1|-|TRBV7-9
CASSPLLQGTEAFF
TGTGCCAGCAGCCCCCTCTTACAGGGAACTGAAGCTTTCTTT
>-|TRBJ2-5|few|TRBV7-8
CASSLVDSKETQYF
TGTGCCAGCAGCTTAGTCGACAGCAAAGAGACCCAGTACTTC
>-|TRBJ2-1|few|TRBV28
CASTEGGYEQFF
TGTGCCAGCACCGAAGGGGGGTATGAGCAGTTCTTC
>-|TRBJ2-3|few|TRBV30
CAWSSTWTPTDTQYF
TGTGCCTGGAGTTCGACTTGGACCCCCACAGATACGCAGTATTTT
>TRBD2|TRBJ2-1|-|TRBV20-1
CSARDVEGGLPNEQFF
TGCAGTGCTAGAGATGTAGAGGGAGGGTTACCCAATGAGCAGTTCTTC
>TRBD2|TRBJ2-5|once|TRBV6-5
CASSYSIRDERGPQETQYF
TGTGCCAGCAGTTACTCGATTCGGGATGAGCGGGGCCCCCAAGAGACCCAGTACTTC
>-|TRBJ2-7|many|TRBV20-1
CSARGQNQGFTYEQYF
TGCAGTGCTAGAGGTCAGAACCAGGGATTCACCTACGAGCAGTACTTC
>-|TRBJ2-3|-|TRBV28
CATRDLAWDTQYF
TGTGCCACCAGGGACTTAGCGTGGGATACGCAGTATTTT
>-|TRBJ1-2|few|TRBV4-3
CASSQDRFRGLGYTF
TGCGCCAGCAGCCAAGATCGGTTCAGGGGACTCGGCTACACCTTC
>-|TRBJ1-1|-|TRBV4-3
CASSQSRVDGTEAFF
TGCGCCAGCAGCCAATCCAGGGTTGACGGCACTGAAGCTTTCTTT
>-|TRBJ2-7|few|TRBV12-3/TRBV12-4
CASSLGSLGQYF
TGTGCCAGCAGCCTCGGGTCCCTGGGGCAGTACTTC
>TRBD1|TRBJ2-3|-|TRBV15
CATSSTGTGTDTQYF
TGTGCCACCAGCAGTACCGGGACAGGCACAGATACGCAGTATTTT
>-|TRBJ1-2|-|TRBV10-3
CAISGDGNNYGYTF
TGTGCCATCAGTGGTGACGGGAATAACTATGGCTACACCTTC
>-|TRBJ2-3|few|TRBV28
CASSSHGRTITDTQYF
TGTGCCAGCAGCTCCCACGGACGGACTATCACAGATACGCAGTATTTT
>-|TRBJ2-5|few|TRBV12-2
CASRPSSGTAQETQYF
TGTGCAAGTCGGCCTAGTTCCGGGACGGCCCAAGAGACCCAGTACTTC
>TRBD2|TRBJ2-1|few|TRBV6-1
CASSKDRLAALRYNEQFF
TGTGCCAGCAGTAAGGATAGACTAGCGGCCCTCAGGTACAATGAGCAGTTCTTC
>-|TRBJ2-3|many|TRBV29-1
CSAEIYTDTQYF
TGCAGCGCCGAGATATACACAGATACGCAGTATTTT
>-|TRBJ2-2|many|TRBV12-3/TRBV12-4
CASSDVGLNTGELFF
TGTGCCAGCAGTGACGTCGGGTTAAACACCGGGGAGCTGTTTTTT
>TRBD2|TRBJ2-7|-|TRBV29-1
CSVISLADAYEQYF
TGCAGCGTCATCAGTCTAGCGGATGCCTACGAGCAGTACTTC
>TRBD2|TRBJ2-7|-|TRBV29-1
CSVEEGTSNFYEQYF
TGCAGCGTTGAGGAAGGGACTAGTAATTTCTACGAGCAGTACTTC
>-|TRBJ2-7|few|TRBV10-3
CAASYQGGAPSYEQYF
TGTGCCGCTAGCTATCAGGGGGGAGCGCCGTCCTACGAGCAGTACTTC
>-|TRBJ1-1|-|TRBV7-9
CASSLRAKPEAFF
TGTGCCAGCAGCTTAAGAGCCAAGCCCGAAGCTTTCTTT
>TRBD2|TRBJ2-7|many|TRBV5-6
CASSLLAHSYEQYF
TGTGCCAGCAGCTTACTAGCGCACTCCTACGAGCAGTACTTC
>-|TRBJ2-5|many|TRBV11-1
CASSLGSSLDRNQETQYF
TGTGCCAGCAGCTTAGGGTCTAGTCTGGACAGAAACCAAGAGACCCAGTACTTC
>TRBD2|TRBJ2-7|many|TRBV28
CASRAGEYF
TGTGCCAGCAGAGCGGGGGAGTACTTC
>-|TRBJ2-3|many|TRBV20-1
CSARDLFGQNTQYF
TGCAGTGCTAGAGACCTCTTCGGACAGAATACGCAGTATTTT
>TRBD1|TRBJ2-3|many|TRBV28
CASSLGTGGITDTQYF
TGTGCCAGCAGTTTAGGGACAGGGGGCATCACAGATACGCAGTATTTT
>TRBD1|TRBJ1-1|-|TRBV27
CASSQDRETPEAFF
TGTGCCAGCAGTCAGGACAGGGAAACCCCTGAAGCTTTCTTT
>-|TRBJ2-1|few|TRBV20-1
CSARVSAYYEQFF
TGCAGTGCTAGAGTCTCAGCTTATTATGAGCAGTTCTTC
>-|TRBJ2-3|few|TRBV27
CANGPGPSTDTQYF
TGTGCCAACGGTCCGGGACCCAGCACAGATACGCAGTATTTT
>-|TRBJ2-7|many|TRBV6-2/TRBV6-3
CASSYTTGGGAYYEQYF
TGTGCCAGCAGTTACACAACCGGAGGGGGCGCTTACTACGAGCAGTACTTC
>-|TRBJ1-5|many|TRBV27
CASSPQASQPQHF
TGTGCCAGCAGTCCACAAGCGAGTCAGCCCCAGCATTTT
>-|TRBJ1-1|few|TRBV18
CASSSFRTVTDHEAFF
TGTGCCAGCTCATCTTTCCGGACAGTGACAGACCATGAAGCTTTCTTT
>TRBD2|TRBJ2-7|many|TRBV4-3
CASSQDLAGVSYEQYF
TGCGCCAGCAGCCAGGACCTAGCGGGGGTTTCCTACGAGCAGTACTTC
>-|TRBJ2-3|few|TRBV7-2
CASSASWSSTDTQYF
TGTGCCAGCAGCGCCAGCTGGTCTAGCACAGATACGCAGTATTTT
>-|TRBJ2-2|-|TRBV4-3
CASSQGDLGGELFF
TGCGCCAGCAGCCAAGGGGACTTGGGCGGGGAGCTGTTTTTT
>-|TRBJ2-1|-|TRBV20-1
CCARDHTGAGGAGGSYNEQFF
TGCTGTGCTAGAGATCACACAGGCGCAGGGGGCGCGGGGGGCTCCTACAATGAGCAGTTCTTC
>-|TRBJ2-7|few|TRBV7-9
CASSSRDTSYEQYF
TGTGCCAGCAGCTCCCGGGACACATCCTACGAGCAGTACTTC
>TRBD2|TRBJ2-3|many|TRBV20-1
CSAPGLAGDWDTQYF
TGCAGTGCCCCCGGACTAGCGGGTGACTGGGATACGCAGTATTTT
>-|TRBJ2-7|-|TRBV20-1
CSARRLREQYF
TGCAGTGCTAGGCGCCTGCGCGAGCAGTACTTC
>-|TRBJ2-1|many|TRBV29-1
CSVDSYNEQFF
TGCAGCGTTGACAGCTACAATGAGCAGTTCTTC
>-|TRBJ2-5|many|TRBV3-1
CASSQGRYQETQYF
TGTGCCAGCAGCCAAGGGAGGTACCAAGAGACCCAGTACTTC